The clone carrying this T cell receptor (beta chain) showed up just once. How the authors handled the data: Scientists estimated how many nucleated cells there were by amplifying reference gene primers. Libraries were prepared by immunoSEQ multiplex PCR; TCRdb keeps only in-frame clonotypes and omits some of them. V and J calls and clone size are copied from that table; D and trimming were computed from the DNA. Of around 380,000 clones listed, about four fifths are singletons. This entry comes from a study of blood T cell repertoires in COVID-19. Whole-study context: Sites across the United States, Italy and Spain contributed samples from acute and convalescent COVID-19. T cells, B-cell-depleted T cells, or PBMCs provided the cDNA or gDNA that served as material.

V shed 4 bases, J shed 3 bases, and the junction held 12 bases outside the gene matches. This CDR3 region has 18 residues. Germline V gene sequence: CDR1 SEHNR, CDR2 FQNEAQ (reference sequence). The chain uses TRBV7-9 and TRBJ2-2; 9 bases agree with TRBD1. Sequences were obtained from peripheral blood. This receptor was taken from a human donor with acute or convalescent COVID-19. The donor label of this sample is uncertain. The CDR3 sequence: CASSWNPQGAPDTGELFF. CDR3 sequence (DNA): TGTGCCAGCAGCTGGAATCCACAGGGGGCGCCGGACACCGGGGAGCTGTTTTTT.